This entry lists 30 T cell receptor beta chains sequenced from one sample in a study of blood T cell repertoires in COVID-19. The data were produced by immunoSEQ multiplex PCR, yet TCRdb's version contains in-frame clones alone and is incomplete. The sample lists approximately 220,000 clones, roughly 80% occurring once. Sequencing used peripheral blood. The receptor source for this set is a woman of 80 years or more with acute or convalescent COVID-19.

The gene calls are TRBV5-1 and TRBJ2-7; 7 nucleotides agree with TRBD1. The CDR3 consists of 15 residues. The V and J ends lost 4 bases and 0 bases, in that order; junction bases with no gene match: 7. The germline CDR1 and CDR2 sequences are SGHRS and YFSETQ. The CDR3 region has the DNA TGCGCCAGCAGCCCTTCGGGACAGAGCTCCTACGAGCAGTACTTC. Translated, it gives CASSPSGQSSYEQYF.

The rearrangement uses TRBV6-5 and TRBJ1-1; possible D gene TRBD1, 6 bases. V lost 6 bases and J lost 4, with 12 bases in between. In germline, CDR1 is MNHEY, CDR2 SVGAGI. The CDR3 runs 13 residues. CDR3 DNA: TGTGCCAGCAGCTTTACAGGGAGCACTGAAGCTTTCTTT. It yields the protein CASSFTGSTEAFF.

The chain is built from TRBV19 and TRBJ2-1, with TRBD2 identical over 12 bases. The CDR3 covers 16 residues. V dropped 10 bases and J dropped 4; count of bases not matched to a gene: 11. Germline values: CDR1 LNHDA, CDR2 SQIVND (reference sequence). The CDR3 protein is CATRPTSGRTYNEQFF. DNA of the CDR3: TGTGCCACCCGGCCCACTAGCGGGAGGACATACAATGAGCAGTTCTTC.

This chain connects TRBV10-1 to TRBJ2-3, with 8 bases that match TRBD2. J lost 1 base, V lost 4 bases, and 4 bases had no gene match. The germline CDR1 and CDR2 sequences are WNHNN and SYGVQD (reference sequence). CDR3 size: 15 residues. The CDR3 sequence is CASSVAGSGTDTQYF. The CDR3 region has the DNA TGCGCCAGCAGTGTAGCGGGAAGCGGCACAGATACGCAGTATTTT.

The V and J genes are TRBV5-1 and TRBJ1-5; D might be TRBD1 (6 bases). CDR1 SGHRS and CDR2 YFSETQ come from the germline V gene. Trimming stripped 0 bases from V and 3 bases from J, with 13 bases between. The CDR3 is 16 residues long. The CDR3 loop reads CASSLGPGANNQPQHF. In DNA, the CDR3 is TGCGCCAGCAGCTTGGGGCCAGGGGCGAACAATCAGCCCCAGCATTTT.

This chain links TRBV6-5 with TRBJ1-2; TRBD1 agrees at 9 bases. V gave up 2 bases and J gave up 8 bases; unmatched junction bases: 6. The CDR3 is 14 amino acids. CDR1 MNHEY and CDR2 SVGAGI come from the germline V gene. The DNA of the CDR3 is TGTGCCAGCAGTTACCGAGACAGGGGGGAAGGCTACACCTTC. Its protein product is CASSYRDRGEGYTF.

The V and J genes are TRBV6-5 and TRBJ1-2, with TRBD1 matching 9 bases. The J segment lost 0 bases and the V segment lost 8 bases, leaving 4 bases of the junction unmatched. The V gene's germline CDR1 is MNHEY and CDR2 SVGAGI. The CDR3 runs 14 residues. CDR3 protein: CASGRDRANYGYTF. The CDR3, as DNA: TGTGCCAGCGGCCGGGACAGGGCTAACTATGGCTACACCTTC.

This chain joins TRBV14 and TRBJ1-6, with 11 bases aligning to TRBD1. The CDR3 contains 18 residues. CDR1 SGHDN and CDR2 FVKESK come from the germline V gene. J was trimmed by 0 bases and V by 8 bases; bases with no gene match: 9. CDR3 sequence (DNA): TGTGCCAGCGGTCCGGGACAGGGGGGAAGCTCCTATAATTCACCCCTCCACTTT. Its protein product is CASGPGQGGSSYNSPLHF.

The gene calls are TRBV5-5 and TRBJ2-1; no clear D gene. V dropped 0 bases and J dropped 6 bases, with 10 bases sitting between them. The germline V gene has CDR1 SGHKS and CDR2 YYEKEE (reference sequence). The CDR3 has 14 residues. This chain's CDR3 is CASSLAIVVNEQFF. In nucleotides, the CDR3 is TGTGCCAGCAGCTTGGCGATAGTAGTCAATGAGCAGTTCTTC.

Only one count was recorded for this clone. This rearrangement joins TRBV23-1 to TRBJ2-1; TRBD1 matches 9 bases. TRBV23-1 is placed among ORFs of uncertain function. The J segment lost 4 bases and the V segment lost 0 bases, leaving 13 bases of the junction unmatched. The CDR3 is 19 residues long. In DNA form, the CDR3 reads TGCGCCAGCAGTCAATCGTGGACAGGGGCGAAGGTTGGGTACAATGAGCAGTTCTTC. Its translation is CASSQSWTGAKVGYNEQFF.

DNA of the CDR3: TGTGCCAGCAGTCTAGGACAGGGCCGTGGGCAGTACTTC. Translated: CASSLGQGRGQYF. V and J are TRBV12-3 or TRBV12-4 and TRBJ2-7, with TRBD1 matching 8 bases. The junction had 9 bases not matched to a gene; V was cut back by 5 bases and J by 9 bases. The CDR3 is made up of 13 amino acids.

The J gene is TRBJ2-3, the V gene TRBV7-2; TRBD1 matches at 7 bases. CDR3 size: 13 residues. The germline V gene encodes CDR1 SGHTA and CDR2 FQGNSA. V trimming: 6 bases; J trimming: 5 bases; junction bases outside the gene matches: 5. CDR3 residues: CASRETGKDTQYF. The CDR3 bases are TGTGCCAGCAGGGAGACAGGGAAAGATACGCAGTATTTT.

This chain joins TRBV7-8 and TRBJ2-2; 8 bases line up with TRBD1. CDR1 and CDR2 from the germline V gene are SGHVS and FQNEAQ. This CDR3 has 17 residues. V was clipped by 5 bases and J by 0 bases; unmatched bases: 8. CDR3 coding DNA: TGTGCCAGCAGCAATCCCCCAGGGGGCCCGAACACCGGGGAGCTGTTTTTT. This sequence encodes CASSNPPGGPNTGELFF.

The chain uses TRBV19 and TRBJ1-1; 8 bases match TRBD1. V was clipped by 7 bases and J by 1 base; unmatched bases: 5. The CDR3 consists of 14 residues. CDR1 is LNHDA and CDR2 is SQIVND in the germline V gene (reference sequence). The CDR3 region has the DNA TGTGCCAGTATCCCCGGGACAGGGAACACTGAAGCTTTCTTT. This gives the protein CASIPGTGNTEAFF.

This clone has just a few counts. The chain links TRBV5-6 to TRBJ2-5; 7 nucleotides line up with TRBD2. V dropped 2 bases and J dropped 5; count of bases not matched to a gene: 15. Germline assignment: CDR1 SGHDT and CDR2 YYEEEE. The CDR3 runs to 17 residues. The DNA of the CDR3 is TGTGCCAGCAGCTTTACTGCTAGCGGACCCATAGGGGAGACCCAGTACTTC. Protein: CASSFTASGPIGETQYF.

This clone showed up just a few times. The chain joins TRBV6-5 to TRBJ1-1, with D perhaps matching TRBD1 (5 bases). This CDR3 has 14 residues. Germline V gene sequence: CDR1 MNHEY, CDR2 SVGAGI. CDR3 in amino acids: CATGRADVNTEAFF. DNA of the CDR3: TGTGCTACGGGCAGGGCTGACGTGAACACTGAAGCTTTCTTT.

J is TRBJ1-2 and V is TRBV29-1; the match to TRBD1 covers 10 bases. CDR3 length equals 13 residues. CDR1 and CDR2 from the germline V gene are SQVTM and ANQGSEA. The V segment lost 7 bases and the J segment 4 bases; nucleotides outside the gene matches: 6. Here the CDR3 reads CSAEGDRGYGYTF. The CDR3 nucleotides read TGCAGCGCAGAAGGGGACAGGGGCTATGGCTACACCTTC.

The chain combines TRBV5-1 with TRBJ2-3; 12 bases line up with TRBD2. Germline loops: CDR1 SGHRS, CDR2 YFSETQ. The CDR3 sequence is 15 residues long. The V segment lost 4 bases and the J segment 5 bases; nucleotides outside the gene matches: 5. The CDR3 DNA follows: TGCGCCAGCAGCCCTGGACTAGCGGGAATAGATACGCAGTATTTT. This sequence encodes CASSPGLAGIDTQYF.

This clone came up once. The chain uses TRBV10-3 and TRBJ2-1; TRBD2 matches 7 bases. Germline lookup yields CDR1 ENHRY and CDR2 SYGVKD. V was pared by 3 bases and J by 1 base, with 6 bases of the junction left unmatched. The CDR3 length is 16 residues. CDR3 bases: TGTGCCATCAGTGATTCGAGCGGGAAATCCTACAATGAGCAGTTCTTC. Its translation is CAISDSSGKSYNEQFF.

The chain is built from TRBV5-1 and TRBJ2-1; 11 bases align to TRBD1. The CDR3 has 14 amino acids. CDR1 is SGHRS and CDR2 is YFSETQ in the germline V gene. V lost 7 bases and J lost 3; bases outside the gene matches: 3. The CDR3 DNA reads TGCGCCAGCTCGGGGACAGGGGGCTACAATGAGCAGTTCTTC. Its protein is CASSGTGGYNEQFF. Variable domain in full (rest from reference TRBV5-1 and TRBJ2-1): KAGVTQTPRYLIKTRGQQVTLSCSPISGHRSVSWYQQTPGQGLQFLFEYFSETQRNKGNFPGRFSGRQFSNSRSEMNVSTLELGDSALYLCASSGTGGYNEQFFGPGTRLTVL.

The chain joins TRBV11-2 to TRBJ1-6, with D tentatively TRBD1 (5 bases). The CDR3 length is 16 residues. The V gene's germline CDR1 is SGHAT and CDR2 FQNNGV. V dropped 5 bases and J dropped 4 bases, with 15 bases sitting between them. The CDR3 nucleotides are TGTGCCAGCAGCCAGCCACCCTCAGGGTATAATTCACCCCTCCACTTT. The encoded protein is CASSQPPSGYNSPLHF.

The rearrangement links TRBV5-6 to TRBJ2-3; D is possibly TRBD2 (5 bases). CDR3 size: 12 residues. Germline V gene lookup returns CDR1 SGHDT and CDR2 YYEEEE. V was shortened by 4 bases and J by 8 bases, with 11 bases between the two germline ends. CDR3 in DNA: TGTGCCAGCAGCACGACTCGGGGTACGCAGTATTTT. Residues: CASSTTRGTQYF.

The rearrangement joins TRBV2 to TRBJ2-2; D may be TRBD2 (6 bases). There are 15 residues in the CDR3. Germline V lookup: CDR1 SNHLY, CDR2 FYNNEI. V lost 3 bases, J lost 6 bases, and 14 bases lay in between. CDR3 nucleotides: TGTGCCAGCAGTGACAGGAGGGTGGGGGCCGGGGAGCTGTTTTTT. As protein: CASSDRRVGAGELFF.

V is TRBV3-1 (or the pseudogene TRBV3-2) and J is TRBJ1-4; D remains ambiguous. The length of the CDR3 is 15 residues. V lost 0 bases, J lost 0 bases, and 5 bases lay in between. Germline loops: CDR1 LGHDT, CDR2 YNNKEL (reference sequence). The CDR3 reads CASSQDIATNEKLFF. For the CDR3, the DNA is TGTGCCAGCAGCCAAGACATTGCAACTAATGAAAAACTGTTTTTT.

This chain links TRBV30 with TRBJ1-2; perhaps TRBD1 as D (5 bases). The germline V gene encodes CDR1 GTSNPN and CDR2 SVGIG (reference sequence). This CDR3 contains 15 residues. With 0 bases removed from V and 1 base from J, the gap between germline ends came to 12 bases. CDR3 loop: CAWSVVDTINYGYTF. The CDR3 nucleotides are TGTGCCTGGAGTGTAGTGGACACTATTAACTATGGCTACACCTTC. Full variable domain (remainder filled in from reference TRBV30 and TRBJ1-2): SQTIHQWPATLVQPVGSPLSLECTVEGTSNPNLYWYRQAAGRGLQLLFYSVGIGQISSEVPQNLSASRPQDRQFILSSKKLLLSDSGFYLCAWSVVDTINYGYTFGSGTRLTVV.

This clone was found once. The identical CDR3 is also encoded by other nucleotide sequences in the sample. The V call is TRBV5-1, the J call TRBJ2-5; 8 nucleotides align to TRBD2. This CDR3 spans 14 amino acids. Looked up from germline, CDR1 is SGHRS and CDR2 is YFSETQ. The DNA for the CDR3 is TGCGCTAGCCGTAGTAGCGGGGCCCAAGAGACCCAGTACTTC. This translates into CASRSSGAQETQYF.

The chain employs TRBV5-1 and TRBJ2-7; 7 bases fit TRBD1. The CDR3 has 15 amino acids. With 4 bases clipped from V and 0 bases from J, the junction kept 7 bases outside the gene matches. Germline V CDR1 and CDR2: SGHRS, YFSETQ. The CDR3 sequence is CASSHGTAYSYEQYF. Here the CDR3 DNA reads TGCGCCAGCAGCCATGGGACAGCCTACTCCTACGAGCAGTACTTC.

V and J are TRBV24-1 and TRBJ1-4; the match to TRBD1 covers 9 bases. The V and J ends lost 4 bases and 6 bases, in that order; junction bases with no gene match: 17. The CDR3 is 19 amino acids. CDR1 is KGHDR, CDR2 SFDVKD, per germline. In DNA form, the CDR3 reads TGTGCCACCAGTGACCCGAGACAGGGGGTAAGGGTTAACGATGAAAAACTGTTTTTT. Translating it yields CATSDPRQGVRVNDEKLFF.

This clone was observed a few times. Here the CDR3 reads CASSDIGQETQYF. CDR3 nucleotides: TGCGCCAGCAGTGATATCGGTCAAGAGACCCAGTACTTC. The V gene is TRBV5-1, the J gene TRBJ2-5; D gene ambiguous. The germline V gene encodes CDR1 SGHRS and CDR2 YFSETQ. The CDR3 contains 13 residues. Trimming left V 5 bases short and J 2 bases short, with 10 bases between. Based on the CDR3 plus reference TRBV5-1 and TRBJ2-5, the full variable domain is KAGVTQTPRYLIKTRGQQVTLSCSPISGHRSVSWYQQTPGQGLQFLFEYFSETQRNKGNFPGRFSGRQFSNSRSEMNVSTLELGDSALYLCASSDIGQETQYFGPGTRLLVL.

The V gene is TRBV6-5, the J gene TRBJ2-5; a possible D gene is TRBD1 (6 bases). Germline lookup yields CDR1 MNHEY and CDR2 SVGAGI. The V end lost 6 bases, the J end lost 4 bases, and 12 bases lay between the germline ends. The CDR3 length is 13 residues. CDR3 in DNA: TGTGCCAGCAGCCCAGGGGTGGGAGAGACCCAGTACTTC. Protein sequence: CASSPGVGETQYF.